This TCR beta chain was identified during a study of cytomegalovirus exposure and HLA in healthy donors (dated by TCRdb to the late 2010s). About the investigation overall: According to a later analysis, one platform produced both the 100 to 150 validation repertoires and the 666 repertoires of the first cohort. A separate validation cohort of over a hundred different subjects was used in addition to the roughly 620-subject first cohort. To predict cytomegalovirus infection status, the study combined high-throughput TCR immunosequencing, statistical association of individual TCRs with disease status, and machine learning. The study aimed to test whether signatures of past pathogen exposure could be identified by cataloging public T cell receptors. Points the paper makes about the study in general: Cytomegalovirus status was reported to be diagnosed by the classifier with high specificity and sensitivity in both the original and validation cohorts. Most TCR sequences were seen in very few donors, while some public TCRs were found in many individuals. In vitro tests confirmed that a few of the cytomegalovirus-associated TCR beta chains recognize cytomegalovirus antigens. According to the authors, the approach could potentially be generalized to other disease states and immunological phenotypes. Subsequent analysis determined that TCRs grouped into clusters in the first cohort also showed a tendency toward co-occurrence across the 90 to 150 validation repertoires, and 85% to 95% of cluster scores exceeded 0. A later analysis had no HLA typing for the validation cohort, so co-occurrence there was scored across all 130 or so repertoires. In the study, 150 to 200 TCR beta chains were listed as associated with cytomegalovirus.

Taken from the germline V gene (reference sequence), the CDR1 and CDR2 loops are MNHNY and SVGAGI. The CDR3 goes from the cysteine to the phenylalanine over 14 residues. The sequence is cut down to CDR3 DNA, 42 bases in frame from base 1. The junction shows trimming of 5 bases on V and 4 bases on J, and the gene matches do not reach 4 bases of it. The method was the immunoSEQ multiplex PCR assay. Turning to the authors' computational methods: A statistical classification framework was developed to diagnose cytomegalovirus status using the catalog of TCR beta chain sequences. Not all clones reach the TCRdb copy of this immuneACCESS table, which keeps in-frame sequences only. Checked studies attribute under half of the gap to unresolved V genes and leave the rest unexplained. The D gene and trimming were derived from the DNA, and the V and J assignments and clone size from that table. Here the sample has approximately 88,000 clones; roughly 80% occur a single time. 9.5% to 13% of the sample is in the top ten clones.

A single count supports this clone. The specificity of this receptor is unknown. One base away there is no much larger clone; base qualities are not given. The donors belonged to the validation cohort of around 120 subjects, which was separate from the 666-subject first cohort. The sequenced sample consisted of PBMCs. This receptor was taken from a woman aged 18 to 35 in good health and CMV-seropositive. Recombination linked TRBV6-6 to TRBJ2-7, with 11 bases matching TRBD1. The CDR3 amino acid sequence is: CASSPGQGAYEQYF. The bases read TGTGCCAGCAGTCCCGGACAGGGGGCTTACGAGCAGTACTTC.